The 13 T cell receptor beta chains below were found in one sample sequenced in a study of shared clonotypes between healthy human individuals (dated by TCRdb to the early 2020s). Libraries were prepared through the immunoSEQ multiplex PCR assay. Not all clones reach the TCRdb copy of this immuneACCESS table, which keeps in-frame sequences only. Checked studies attribute under half of the gap to unresolved V genes and leave the rest unexplained. The sample table contains under 2.5 million clones; only one count was recorded for 85% to 95% of them. Approximately 0.39% of the sample goes to the ten largest clones. Sequencing was carried out using naive CD4+ T cells from PBMCs. Reading the label with the study, this specimen's cell subset or site is: CD45RA+ positively selected. Source of these receptors: a man aged 18 to 29 in good health. Some clones in this sample may be carry-over from other donors' samples.

The CDR3 DNA follows: TGTGCCAGCAGTTCCTCCGCGGAGGGCTATGGCTACACCTTC. Protein: CASSSSAEGYGYTF. The rearrangement links TRBV28 to TRBJ1-2; no definite D call. V lost 4 bases to trimming and J lost 4 bases, with 13 bases between them. The CDR3 has 14 residues. Germline CDR1 reads MDHEN; CDR2 reads SYDVKM.

This chain uses TRBV18 with TRBJ2-1; D not certain. V dropped 3 bases and J dropped 13 bases, with 19 bases sitting between them. This CDR3 comprises 14 residues. Germline V gene lookup returns CDR1 KGHSH and CDR2 LQKENI. CDR3 residues: CASSPSVSSLFQFF. The CDR3 nucleotides read TGTGCCAGCTCACCGTCCGTAAGTAGCCTGTTTCAGTTCTTC.

This sequence joins TRBV27 and TRBJ2-3, with 9 bases matching TRBD2. The CDR3 spans 17 residues. CDR1 and CDR2 (germline): MNHEY, SMNVEV (reference sequence). V was clipped by 3 bases and J by 3 bases; unmatched bases: 10. CDR3 sequence reads: CASSLFMSSGVTDTQYF. The DNA for the CDR3 is TGTGCCAGCAGTTTGTTTATGTCTAGCGGGGTTACAGATACGCAGTATTTT.

This clone showed up just once. In the same sample, other DNA sequences code for this CDR3. The chain uses TRBV28 and TRBJ2-5; 7 nucleotides agree with TRBD2. Germline V gene data show CDR1 as MDHEN and CDR2 as SYDVKM. With V trimmed by 3 bases and J by 5 bases, 3 bases remained unmatched. The CDR3 totals 13 residues. CDR3 protein: CASSLGGQETQYF. The CDR3, as DNA: TGTGCCAGCAGTTTGGGAGGGCAGGAGACCCAGTACTTC.

The rearrangement uses TRBV5-6 and TRBJ1-2; D gene uncertain. The germline V gene encodes CDR1 SGHDT and CDR2 YYEEEE. V lost 0 bases and J lost 4, with 13 bases in between. This CDR3 contains 15 residues. The CDR3 here is CASSLGSAGAYGYTF. Here the CDR3 DNA reads TGTGCCAGCAGCTTGGGGTCAGCGGGAGCCTATGGCTACACCTTC.

This chain links TRBV28 with TRBJ2-7; no clear D gene. Looked up from germline, CDR1 is MDHEN and CDR2 is SYDVKM. V lost 4 bases, J lost 2 bases, and 9 bases lay in between. The CDR3 is 13 residues long. Here the CDR3 DNA reads TGTGCCAGCAGTTCGCCAATACCCTACGAGCAGTACTTC. Translated: CASSSPIPYEQYF. Full variable domain (outside the CDR3, taken from reference TRBV28 and TRBJ2-7): DVKVTQSSRYLVKRTGEKVFLECVQDMDHENMFWYRQDPGLGLRLIYFSYDVKMKEKGDIPEGYSVSREKKERFSLILESASTNQTSMYLCASSSPIPYEQYFGPGTRLTVT.

The chain has TRBV10-3 and TRBJ1-5; D unresolved. CDR1 is ENHRY, CDR2 SYGVKD, per germline. The CDR3 loop spans 13 amino acids. The ends were cut back, 4 bases at V and 0 bases at J, with 4 bases in the middle. CDR3 sequence: CAISVHSNQPQHF. CDR3 bases: TGTGCCATCAGTGTTCATAGCAATCAGCCCCAGCATTTT.

The V and J genes are TRBV25-1 and TRBJ2-7, with D maybe TRBD2 (6 bases). The CDR3 totals 13 residues. Trimming removed 8 bases from V and 1 base from J, with 12 bases in between. Germline V gene sequence: CDR1 MGHDK, CDR2 SYGVNS. CDR3 loop: CASGRLGSYEQYF. The CDR3, as DNA: TGTGCCAGCGGACGACTAGGGTCCTACGAGCAGTACTTC.

The chain joins TRBV6-5 to TRBJ2-2; TRBD2 might be the D (5 bases). The germline CDR1 and CDR2 sequences are MNHEY and SVGAGI. With 2 bases removed from V and 6 bases from J, the gap between germline ends came to 10 bases. CDR3 size: 14 residues. The CDR3: CASSYPDFSGELFF. CDR3 bases: TGTGCCAGCAGTTACCCGGACTTCTCCGGGGAGCTGTTTTTT.

The chain uses TRBV5-1 and TRBJ1-3, with TRBD1 identical over 8 bases. The CDR3 runs 15 residues. Germline CDR1 reads SGHRS; CDR2 reads YFSETQ. With 0 bases clipped from V and 3 bases from J, the junction kept 2 bases outside the gene matches. The CDR3 DNA reads TGCGCCAGCAGCTTGGGAGACAGGGGTGGAAACACCATATATTTT. The encoded protein is CASSLGDRGGNTIYF. Full variable domain (outside the CDR3, taken from reference TRBV5-1 and TRBJ1-3): KAGVTQTPRYLIKTRGQQVTLSCSPISGHRSVSWYQQTPGQGLQFLFEYFSETQRNKGNFPGRFSGRQFSNSRSEMNVSTLELGDSALYLCASSLGDRGGNTIYFGEGSWLTVV.

Regarding this clone: Germline is not matched at one junction end, which may reflect a read error. The genes are TRBV11-2 and TRBJ1-3; no definite D call. This CDR3 comprises 14 residues. Looked up from germline, CDR1 is SGHAT and CDR2 is FQNNGV. The CDR3 bases are TGTGCCAGCAGCTTAGGACCTGGGCAGGCGGGATCCCATTTT. It encodes CASSLGPGQAGSHF.

J is TRBJ1-4 and V is TRBV29-1; D not certain. From germline, CDR1 is SQVTM and CDR2 ANQGSEA. CDR3 length: 13 amino acids. V was cut by 4 bases and J by 8 bases, with 14 bases left in between. DNA of the CDR3: TGCAGCGTTGGGAGCTTCGCTGAAGAAAAACTGTTTTTT. Translated, it gives CSVGSFAEEKLFF.

The V gene is TRBV6-5, the J gene TRBJ2-5; no definite D call. The CDR3 consists of 14 residues. V lost 3 bases and J lost 5, with 13 bases in between. Germline CDR1 and CDR2: MNHEY and SVGAGI. CDR3 residues: CASSYLGIGETQYF. As DNA, the CDR3 is TGTGCCAGCAGTTATCTTGGGATTGGGGAGACCCAGTACTTC.